These 10 T cell receptor beta chains came from one sample sequenced in a study of OX40 agonist ivuxolimab in advanced cancers. The data were produced by immunoSEQ multiplex PCR, yet TCRdb's version contains in-frame clones alone and is incomplete. The table includes approximately 7,500 clones, 65% to 75% detected once. Here the sequenced sample was CD4+ or CD8+ T cells sorted from blood, taken in a trial of the OX40 agonist ivuxolimab. Receptor source: an adult with an advanced solid tumor such as melanoma, head and neck, liver or kidney cancer.

This CDR3 is CASSVDGSGGALTGELFF. For the CDR3, the DNA is TGTGCCAGCAGCGTAGACGGTAGCGGGGGCGCCCTAACCGGGGAGCTGTTTTTT. The rearrangement links TRBV9 to TRBJ2-2; the match to TRBD2 covers 9 bases. The CDR3 loop spans 18 amino acids. V was clipped by 0 bases and J by 5 bases; unmatched bases: 11. Germline CDR1 is SGDLS and CDR2 is YYNGEE. Full variable domain (remainder filled in from reference TRBV9 and TRBJ2-2): DSGVTQTPKHLITATGQRVTLRCSPRSGDLSVYWYQQSLDQGLQFLIQYYNGEERAKGNILERFSAQQFPDLHSELNLSSLELGDSALYFCASSVDGSGGALTGELFFGEGSRLTVL.

By share, this clone counts as hyperexpanded. The sample carries other DNA sequences with the same CDR3. The J gene is TRBJ2-5, the V gene TRBV7-8; D unclear. Trimming shortened V by 2 bases and J by 5 bases, and 9 bases separated the two germline ends. Germline V gene sequence: CDR1 SGHVS, CDR2 FQNEAQ. This CDR3 is built from 13 residues. In DNA form, the CDR3 reads TGTGCCAGCAGCTTAAGTAAGGCGGAGACCCAGTACTTC. Encoded protein: CASSLSKAETQYF. Complete variable domain (other parts from reference TRBV7-8 and TRBJ2-5): GAGVSQSPRYKVAKRGQDVALRCDPISGHVSLFWYQQALGQGPEFLTYFQNEAQLDKSGLPSDRFFAERPEGSVSTLKIQRTQQEDSAVYLCASSLSKAETQYFGPGTRLLVL.

As to this clone: Additional DNA sequences in this sample encode the identical CDR3. The CDR3 protein is CASSTGTGSYEQYF. CDR3 nucleotides: TGTGCCAGCAGCACCGGGACCGGGTCCTACGAGCAGTACTTC. The rearrangement uses TRBV7-6 and TRBJ2-7; either TRBD1 or TRBD2 may supply D (5 bases each). The CDR3 has 14 amino acids. Germline assignment: CDR1 SGHVS and CDR2 FNYEAQ. V lost 5 bases to trimming and J lost 1 base, with 12 bases between them.

The chain has TRBV9 and TRBJ1-5; the match to TRBD1 covers 8 bases. Looked up from germline, CDR1 is SGDLS and CDR2 is YYNGEE. CDR3 length: 14 amino acids. The junction had 2 bases not matched to a gene; V was cut back by 0 bases and J by 6 bases. CDR3 loop: CASSVGDRGQPQHF. CDR3 nucleotide sequence: TGTGCCAGCAGCGTAGGTGACAGGGGTCAGCCCCAGCATTTT.

CDR3 coding DNA: TGTGCCAGCAGCCAATACAGAAACTACGAGCAGTACTTC. Protein sequence: CASSQYRNYEQYF. V and J are TRBV14 and TRBJ2-7, with D uncertain. Deletions cut 2 bases from V and 3 bases from J, with 8 bases between. This CDR3 is 13 amino acids long. Germline loops: CDR1 SGHDN, CDR2 FVKESK.

Regarding this clone: The germline gene is not matched at one end of the junction; a read error may be the cause. This chain uses TRBV11-2 with TRBJ2-7, with D perhaps matching TRBD1 (5 bases). CDR1 is SGHAT, CDR2 FQNNGV, per germline. The CDR3 sequence is 14 residues long. CDR3 region: CASSQTELSYEQYF. The CDR3, as DNA: TGCGCCAGCAGCCAGACAGAACTCTCCTACGAGCAGTACTTC.

The chain carries TRBV5-1 and TRBJ1-5; D is possibly TRBD1 (6 bases). Germline V gene sequence: CDR1 SGHRS, CDR2 YFSETQ. CDR3 length: 13 residues. V lost 4 bases and J 5 bases, leaving 10 bases between the germline ends. CDR3 coding DNA: TGCGCCAGCAGCCTTAGGGGGGATCAGCCCCAGCATTTT. Translated, it gives CASSLRGDQPQHF. Together with reference TRBV5-1 and TRBJ1-5, the CDR3 gives the full variable domain: KAGVTQTPRYLIKTRGQQVTLSCSPISGHRSVSWYQQTPGQGLQFLFEYFSETQRNKGNFPGRFSGRQFSNSRSEMNVSTLELGDSALYLCASSLRGDQPQHFGDGTRLSIL.

This clone is classed as medium-sized. DNA for the CDR3: TGTGCCAGCAGACTCCTAGCGGGAGGGTACTACGAGCAGTACTTC. Translation gives CASRLLAGGYYEQYF. The chain is built from TRBV2 and TRBJ2-7; 12 nucleotides match TRBD2. Germline V gene sequence: CDR1 SNHLY, CDR2 FYNNEI. The CDR3 covers 15 residues. The V and J ends lost 6 bases and 3 bases, in that order; junction bases with no gene match: 6.

The chain joins TRBV27 to TRBJ2-1; D is ambiguous. CDR1 and CDR2 (germline): MNHEY, SMNVEV (reference sequence). The CDR3 runs to 14 residues. V was pared by 3 bases and J by 2 bases, with 8 bases between. CDR3: CASSFSDPYNEQFF. CDR3 sequence (DNA): TGTGCCAGCAGTTTTTCAGATCCCTACAATGAGCAGTTCTTC.

A few counts support this clone. V gene TRBV28 combines with J gene TRBJ2-1; 8 nucleotides agree with TRBD2. This CDR3 contains 12 residues. J lost 10 bases, V lost 4 bases, and 3 bases had no gene match. Germline loops: CDR1 MDHEN, CDR2 SYDVKM. Here the CDR3 reads CASSSVAGEQFF. As DNA, the CDR3 is TGTGCCAGCAGTTCCGTAGCGGGAGAGCAGTTCTTC.